Described below is a single TCR beta chain sequence and its context. Its antigen is as yet unknown. 13 Jbeta primers and 60 Vbeta primers were used for the PCR. Profiling relied on immunoSEQ multiplex PCR, and the TCRdb table lists in-frame clones only, not all of them. The sample consists of approximately 100,000 clones, around two thirds of them appearing once. This entry belongs to a study of cytomegalovirus exposure and HLA in healthy donors. Study-wide results and caveats: The investigators catalogued some 160 TCR beta chains as cytomegalovirus-associated.

The material sequenced was PBMCs. The source of this sequence is a human donor in good health.

The CDR3: CASSEPQGLGNTEAFF. The CDR3 bases are TGTGCCAGCAGTGAACCACAGGGGCTCGGAAACACTGAAGCTTTCTTT. The J gene is TRBJ1-1, the V gene TRBV6-1, with 7 positions matching TRBD1. Germline V gene data show CDR1 as MNHNS and CDR2 as SASEGT. V was pared by 2 bases and J by 2 bases, with 8 bases of the junction left unmatched. This CDR3 is 16 amino acids long.